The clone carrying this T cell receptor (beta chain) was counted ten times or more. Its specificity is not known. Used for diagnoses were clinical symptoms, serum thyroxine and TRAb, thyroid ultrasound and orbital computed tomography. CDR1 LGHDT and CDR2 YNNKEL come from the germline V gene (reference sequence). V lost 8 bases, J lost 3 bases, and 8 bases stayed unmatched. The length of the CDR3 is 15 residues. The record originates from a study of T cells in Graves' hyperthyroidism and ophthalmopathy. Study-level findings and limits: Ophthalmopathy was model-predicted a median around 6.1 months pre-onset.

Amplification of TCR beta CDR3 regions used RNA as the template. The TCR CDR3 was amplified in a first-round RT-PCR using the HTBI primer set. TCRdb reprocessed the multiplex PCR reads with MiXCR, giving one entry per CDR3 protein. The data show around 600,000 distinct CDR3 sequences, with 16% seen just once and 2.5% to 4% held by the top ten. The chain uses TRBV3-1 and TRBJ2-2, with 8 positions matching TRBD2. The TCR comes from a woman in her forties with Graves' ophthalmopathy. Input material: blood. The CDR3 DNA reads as TGTGCCAGCGGAGACGGGGGGGCGGACACCGGGGAGCTGTTTTTT. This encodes CASGDGGADTGELFF.